This section outlines one T cell receptor beta chain sequence together with its context. Original handling: Estimation of nucleated cell counts was performed using reference gene primer amplification. Profiling relied on immunoSEQ multiplex PCR, and the TCRdb table lists in-frame clones only, not all of them. V and J calls and clone size follow that table, whereas D and trimming were derived from the DNA. Of about 480,000 clones in the sample, 85% to 90% were seen once. The data are from a study of blood T cell repertoires in COVID-19. Study details: COVID-19 samples collected from the United States, Italy and Spain covered acute and convalescent phases. Sample material is recorded as cDNA or gDNA derived from T cells, B-cell-depleted T cells, or PBMCs.

Seattle's cohort entered during active infection and was followed longitudinally. The sample comprised peripheral blood. This receptor was taken from a man aged 18-30 years with COVID-19, enrolled during active disease.

Written as DNA, the CDR3 is TGTGCCAGCAGTTGGACAGTCTCTGGAAACACCATATATTTT. Translation: CASSWTVSGNTIYF. The chain combines TRBV2 with TRBJ1-3; TRBD1 might be the D (6 bases). The CDR3 spans 14 residues. Per germline, CDR1 SNHLY and CDR2 FYNNEI. Trimming shortened V by 5 bases and J by 0 bases, and 8 bases separated the two germline ends.